This T cell receptor (beta chain) appears in the sequencing data of a study of cytomegalovirus exposure and HLA in healthy donors. Study-level information: The approximately 110 validation repertoires used a platform that matched the one used for the approximately 620 first-cohort repertoires, as a later analysis reported. Overall study findings and caveats: Most TCR sequences showed up rarely, but some public TCRs showed up in many donors.

Generated by immunoSEQ multiplex PCR, the TCRdb table keeps only in-frame clones and is missing some. The sample has approximately 220,000 clones; roughly 88% are singletons. Worth noting for this clone: What it binds is unknown.

The germline gives CDR1 MDHEN, CDR2 SYDVKM. The CDR3 has 13 residues. The J segment lost 3 bases and the V segment lost 9 bases, leaving 2 bases of the junction unmatched. The chain uses TRBV28 and TRBJ2-7; 13 nucleotides line up with TRBD2. The receptor comes from a young woman in good health and CMV-seropositive. Sequencing was done on a sample of PBMCs. In DNA form, the CDR3 reads TGTGCCAGTTGGACTAGCGGGAGCTACGAGCAGTACTTC. Translated, it gives CASWTSGSYEQYF. Together with reference TRBV28 and TRBJ2-7, the CDR3 gives the full variable domain: DVKVTQSSRYLVKRTGEKVFLECVQDMDHENMFWYRQDPGLGLRLIYFSYDVKMKEKGDIPEGYSVSREKKERFSLILESASTNQTSMYLCASWTSGSYEQYFGPGTRLTVT.